A selection of T cell receptor beta chains follows, all from one sample in a study of sequential checkpoint blockade in melanoma. Assay: immunoSEQ multiplex PCR; the TCRdb copy retains only in-frame clones and omits some. The data contain 20,000 to 25,000 clones, approximately 80% of them singletons. The sequencing here drew on CD8+ T cells sorted from blood (inferred from file names), taken from a patient given nivolumab and ipilimumab in sequence. The receptors derive from a human donor with melanoma. The CDR3 runs from the conserved cysteine through the conserved F or W. A D gene is named only where the DNA matches it firmly. Part of the rows lack a size; the others show once, few, many or a class for expanded clones.

v_call,d_call,j_call,clone_size,cdr3_aa,cdr3_nt
TRBV1,-,TRBJ2-7,-,CTSSPRQPDYEQYF,TGCACCAGCAGCCCTCGACAACCGGACTACGAGCAGTACTTC
TRBV9,TRBD1,TRBJ1-1,large,CASSPVTGGLGEAFF,TGTGCCAGCAGCCCGGTGACAGGGGGCCTTGGTGAAGCTTTCTTT
TRBV28,-,TRBJ1-2,-,CASSPYMQGSTKGYTF,TGTGCCAGCAGTCCCTATATGCAGGGTTCAACAAAGGGCTACACCTTC
TRBV9,TRBD2,TRBJ2-5,-,CASSPRLAGVETQYF,TGTGCCAGCAGCCCCCGACTAGCGGGAGTAGAGACCCAGTACTTC
TRBV7-9,-,TRBJ1-1,-,CASSPTDRPEAFF,TGTGCCAGCAGCCCGACCGACAGGCCAGAAGCTTTCTTT
TRBV2,TRBD1,TRBJ1-1,-,CASPGQTLNTEAFF,TGTGCCAGCCCGGGACAGACTCTGAACACTGAAGCTTTCTTT
TRBV5-1,-,TRBJ2-7,-,CASSLVTGGDEQYF,TGCGCCAGCAGCTTGGTAACAGGGGGGGACGAGCAGTACTTC
TRBV9,-,TRBJ2-3,-,CASSVDLGGGADTQYF,TGTGCCAGCAGCGTAGATCTGGGAGGGGGGGCGGATACGCAGTATTTT
TRBV6-5,TRBD2,TRBJ2-1,once,CASSRLAGNDEQFF,TGTGCCAGCAGCCGACTAGCGGGAAACGATGAGCAGTTCTTC
TRBV5-1,TRBD1,TRBJ1-1,-,CASSFTGGTEAFF,TGCGCCAGCAGCTTTACAGGGGGCACTGAAGCTTTCTTT
TRBV28,-,TRBJ1-2,-,CASSFRGGGDGYTF,TGTGCCAGCTCGTTTCGGGGCGGGGGGGATGGCTACACCTTC
TRBV14,TRBD1,TRBJ2-7,-,CASSPTWTGVNEQYF,TGTGCCAGCAGCCCTACATGGACAGGGGTAAACGAGCAGTACTTC
TRBV2,TRBD2,TRBJ2-1,-,CASSDPGTSGIMNFF,TGTGCCAGCAGTGACCCCGGGACTAGCGGTATAATGAATTTCTTC
TRBV6-5,-,TRBJ2-1,-,CASSYLDTSRNEQFF,TGTGCCAGCAGTTACCTAGATACCTCCCGGAATGAGCAGTTCTTC
TRBV27,TRBD1,TRBJ2-2,-,CASSSDRGLPAGELFF,TGTGCCAGCAGTTCCGACAGGGGGCTCCCGGCCGGGGAGCTGTTTTTT
TRBV2,TRBD1,TRBJ2-7,-,CASSEVRGPYEQYF,TGTGCCAGCAGTGAAGTTAGGGGGCCCTACGAGCAGTACTTC